These 32 T cell receptor beta chains originate from one sample sequenced in a study of graft-versus-host responses after intestinal transplantation. These receptors are not linked to any known antigen. The protocol was immunoSEQ multiplex PCR, while the TCRdb copy is restricted to in-frame clones and leaves out a portion. The data show about 100,000 clones, less than 90% seen once. The sequencing here drew on unstimulated CD4+ T cells sorted from spleen or lymph node cells, taken before intestinal transplant. The origin of the receptors is a human donor who received an intestinal transplant.

This clone was detected only once. The genes are TRBV6-5 and TRBJ2-7; possibly TRBD1 or TRBD2 for D (5 bases each). V was clipped by 5 bases and J by 2 bases, with 16 bases between them. The CDR3 is 15 amino acids. Per germline, CDR1 MNHEY and CDR2 SVGAGI. The CDR3 is CASSSKGPPAYEQYF. In DNA, the CDR3 is TGTGCCAGCAGTAGTAAGGGACCGCCGGCCTACGAGCAGTACTTC.

The chain has TRBV7-6 and TRBJ2-1; 15 nucleotides line up with TRBD2. Losses at the gene ends were 4 bases for V and 8 bases for J; bases not matched to a gene: 18. Germline V CDR1 and CDR2: SGHVS, FNYEAQ. This CDR3 region has 20 residues. Here the CDR3 DNA reads TGTGCCAGCAGCTCTCCGGGACTAGCGGGGGGCCTGCCCTGGACATATGAGCAGTTCTTC. Translation: CASSSPGLAGGLPWTYEQFF.

This clone appeared once. The rearrangement uses TRBV7-9 and TRBJ1-2; a possible D gene is TRBD1 (5 bases). Germline assignment: CDR1 SEHNR and CDR2 FQNEAQ (reference sequence). V was pared by 1 base and J by 3 bases, with 12 bases between. The CDR3 sequence is 15 residues long. CDR3 sequence (DNA): TGTGCCAGCAGCTTAGATTCAGGGTCCGACTATGGCTACACCTTC. It encodes CASSLDSGSDYGYTF. The variable domain in full, completed from reference TRBV7-9 and TRBJ1-2, reads DTGVSQNPRHKITKRGQNVTFRCDPISEHNRLYWYRQTLGQGPEFLTYFQNEAQLEKSRLLSDRFSAERPKGSFSTLEIQRTEQGDSAMYLCASSLDSGSDYGYTFGSGTRLTVV.

This clone was observed a handful of times. The J gene is TRBJ1-6, the V gene TRBV6-1, with 7 bases matching TRBD1. V shed 6 bases, J shed 7 bases, and the junction held 6 bases outside the gene matches. The CDR3 totals 14 residues. Germline V CDR1 and CDR2: MNHNS, SASEGT. CDR3 DNA sequence: TGTGCCAGCAGGACGCAGACAGGGAATTCACCCCTCCACTTT. Residues: CASRTQTGNSPLHF.

This chain connects TRBV9 to TRBJ2-3, with 7 bases matching TRBD1. The germline V gene encodes CDR1 SGDLS and CDR2 YYNGEE. This CDR3 is built from 17 residues. The V gene end was trimmed by 0 bases and the J gene end by 3 bases; junction bases not matched to a gene: 10. The CDR3 region is CASSVAQGVWRTDTQYF. CDR3 DNA sequence: TGTGCCAGCAGCGTAGCTCAGGGGGTATGGAGGACAGATACGCAGTATTTT.

V gene TRBV10-1 combines with J gene TRBJ1-1, with a weak D call TRBD1 (6 bases). CDR1 is WNHNN and CDR2 is SYGVQD in the germline V gene (reference sequence). V was clipped by 0 bases and J by 4 bases, with 18 bases between them. The CDR3 has 17 amino acids. In nucleotides, the CDR3 is TGCGCCAGCAGTGAGTCGACTCCGGGGGCCGGCAGCACTGAAGCTTTCTTT. It encodes CASSESTPGAGSTEAFF.

This chain connects TRBV7-2 to TRBJ2-2; D gene uncertain. Trimming took off 5 bases at V and 3 bases at J, with 10 bases between the two ends. The CDR3 extends over 14 amino acids. CDR1 and CDR2 from the germline V gene are SGHTA and FQGNSA. In DNA form, the CDR3 reads TGTGCCAGCAGCCACTACACGGACACCGGGGAGCTGTTTTTT. Its translation: CASSHYTDTGELFF.

The table lists this clone with many counts. The chain combines TRBV7-3 with TRBJ2-2; 10 nucleotides align to TRBD1. J lost 4 bases, V lost 6 bases, and 2 bases had no gene match. The CDR3 consists of 14 residues. The germline V gene has CDR1 SGHTA and CDR2 FQGTGA. The CDR3 is CASSRTGGTGELFF. In DNA, the CDR3 is TGTGCCAGCAGTCGGACAGGGGGCACCGGGGAGCTGTTTTTT.

The chain uses TRBV6-5 and TRBJ1-2, with a weak D call TRBD1 (6 bases). V shed 8 bases and J shed 2 bases, with 12 bases lying between them. Germline CDR1 is MNHEY and CDR2 is SVGAGI. The CDR3 is made up of 13 amino acids. DNA of the CDR3: TGTGCCAGCGGCCCGACAGGCAACTATGGCTACACCTTC. Residues: CASGPTGNYGYTF.

The chain couples TRBV4-1 to TRBJ2-5, with TRBD2 matching 8 bases. The CDR3 contains 14 residues. Germline V lookup: CDR1 MGHRA, CDR2 YSYEKL. V shed 0 bases, J shed 5 bases, and the junction held 2 bases outside the gene matches. The CDR3 here is CASSQEPGGETQYF. Here the CDR3 DNA reads TGCGCCAGCAGCCAAGAGCCGGGAGGGGAGACCCAGTACTTC.

The genes are TRBV4-1 and TRBJ1-5; TRBD1 is a possible D gene (6 bases). In germline, CDR1 is MGHRA, CDR2 YSYEKL. CDR3 length: 15 residues. Deletions cut 0 bases from V and 1 base from J, with 7 bases between. DNA for the CDR3: TGCGCCAGCAGCCAAGAGGACAGAAGCAATCAGCCCCAGCATTTT. As protein: CASSQEDRSNQPQHF.

The chain joins TRBV29-1 to TRBJ2-7; 8 bases are a match to TRBD2. V lost 5 bases, J lost 4 bases, and 7 bases stayed unmatched. This CDR3 region has 13 residues. CDR1 SQVTM and CDR2 ANQGSEA come from the germline V gene. CDR3 bases: TGCAGCGTTACGGGACTAGGAAAGTACGAGCAGTACTTC. It yields the protein CSVTGLGKYEQYF.

The CDR3 bases are TGTGCCAGCAGCTTGGGAAGGGGGCCCAGCTATGGCTACACCTTC. Translating gives CASSLGRGPSYGYTF. The V call is TRBV7-9, the J call TRBJ1-2, with TRBD1 matching over 7 bases. CDR1 and CDR2 from the germline V gene are SEHNR and FQNEAQ (reference sequence). This CDR3 contains 15 residues. The V and J ends lost 3 bases and 4 bases, in that order; junction bases with no gene match: 8. The full variable domain, rest sourced from reference TRBV7-9 and TRBJ1-2, is DTGVSQNPRHKITKRGQNVTFRCDPISEHNRLYWYRQTLGQGPEFLTYFQNEAQLEKSRLLSDRFSAERPKGSFSTLEIQRTEQGDSAMYLCASSLGRGPSYGYTFGSGTRLTVV.

J is TRBJ2-3 and V is TRBV7-3; 13 bases map to TRBD2. V lost 0 bases to trimming and J lost 1 base; unmatched junction nucleotides: 1. This CDR3 comprises 17 residues. CDR1 SGHTA and CDR2 FQGTGA come from the germline V gene. For the CDR3, the DNA is TGTGCCAGCAGCTTAACGGGGACTAGCGGGGGCACAGATACGCAGTATTTT. This gives the protein CASSLTGTSGGTDTQYF.

The V call is TRBV11-2, the J call TRBJ1-5; perhaps TRBD1 as D (5 bases). The germline V and J ends were trimmed by 3 bases and 0 bases, with 6 bases remaining between them. The CDR3 covers 14 residues. Germline-derived CDR1 and CDR2 are SGHAT and FQNNGV. CDR3 nucleotides: TGTGCCAGCAGCTTTGGACATAGCAATCAGCCCCAGCATTTT. Protein: CASSFGHSNQPQHF.

J is TRBJ1-6 and V is TRBV9; no clear D gene. V lost 3 bases to trimming and J lost 7 bases, with 23 bases between them. The germline CDR1 and CDR2 sequences are SGDLS and YYNGEE. The CDR3 runs to 18 residues. The CDR3 spells CASSGALGPPGLNSPLHF. CDR3 nucleotides: TGTGCCAGCAGCGGCGCTCTAGGGCCGCCTGGCCTAAATTCACCCCTCCACTTT. The full variable domain, rest sourced from reference TRBV9 and TRBJ1-6, is DSGVTQTPKHLITATGQRVTLRCSPRSGDLSVYWYQQSLDQGLQFLIQYYNGEERAKGNILERFSAQQFPDLHSELNLSSLELGDSALYFCASSGALGPPGLNSPLHFGNGTRLTVT.

V usage is TRBV5-1 and J usage is TRBJ2-3; 11 bases map to TRBD2. Trimming cost V 4 bases and J 3 bases; bases outside gene matches: 4. Germline V lookup: CDR1 SGHRS, CDR2 YFSETQ. There are 15 residues in the CDR3. The CDR3 reads CASSTSSGRTDTQYF. For the CDR3, the DNA is TGCGCCAGCAGCACATCTAGCGGGAGGACAGATACGCAGTATTTT.

This clone was observed once. The chain combines TRBV9 with TRBJ2-7, with a possible D match to TRBD2 (6 bases). CDR3 length: 15 amino acids. Germline CDR1 reads SGDLS; CDR2 reads YYNGEE. Trimming took 0 bases from V and 2 from J, leaving 12 bases between them. Here the CDR3 reads CASSVASGVTYEQYF. Written as DNA, the CDR3 is TGTGCCAGCAGCGTAGCTTCGGGAGTAACCTACGAGCAGTACTTC. Variable domain in full (rest from reference TRBV9 and TRBJ2-7): DSGVTQTPKHLITATGQRVTLRCSPRSGDLSVYWYQQSLDQGLQFLIQYYNGEERAKGNILERFSAQQFPDLHSELNLSSLELGDSALYFCASSVASGVTYEQYFGPGTRLTVT.

This chain uses TRBV12-5 with TRBJ2-2; maybe TRBD1 (5 bases). Germline CDR1 is LGHNT and CDR2 is FRNRAP. The CDR3 is made up of 17 amino acids. V was shortened by 6 bases and J by 0 bases, with 17 bases between the two germline ends. The CDR3 loop reads CASGPTRALPNTGELFF. CDR3 in DNA: TGTGCTAGTGGCCCTACCAGGGCCCTACCGAACACCGGGGAGCTGTTTTTT.

The rearrangement joins TRBV27 to TRBJ2-1; D gene ambiguous. CDR3 size: 12 residues. Germline values: CDR1 MNHEY, CDR2 SMNVEV (reference sequence). V was shortened by 7 bases and J by 9 bases, with 13 bases between the two germline ends. Written as DNA, the CDR3 is TGTGCCAGCACCGATAGGGTGGGTGAGCAGTTCTTC. Translated: CASTDRVGEQFF.

The chain combines TRBV1 with TRBJ2-3; the table's D gene call, TRBD2, was not cross checked with the DNA. TRBV1 is described as a pseudogene. This CDR3 region has 19 residues. The CDR3 here is CTSSQKLAGPLAGTDTQYF. The CDR3 bases are TGCACCAGCAGCCAAAAACTAGCGGGGCCATTGGCTGGCACAGATACGCAGTATTTT.

This chain uses TRBV5-1 with TRBJ2-2; the match to TRBD2 covers 9 bases. Germline lookup yields CDR1 SGHRS and CDR2 YFSETQ. V trimming: 4 bases; J trimming: 3 bases; junction bases outside the gene matches: 4. The CDR3 loop spans 15 amino acids. The CDR3 DNA sequence: TGCGCCAGCAGCGAGCGGGAGGTGGACACCGGGGAGCTGTTTTTT. Protein: CASSEREVDTGELFF.

The chain has TRBV6-5 and TRBJ1-2; D is unresolved. The length of the CDR3 is 16 residues. From germline, CDR1 is MNHEY and CDR2 SVGAGI. Trimming took off 0 bases at V and 0 bases at J, with 11 bases between the two ends. The CDR3 loop reads CASSYSPWAANYGYTF. In nucleotides, the CDR3 is TGTGCCAGCAGTTACTCGCCCTGGGCAGCTAACTATGGCTACACCTTC.

V usage is TRBV6-5 and J usage is TRBJ2-2; D remains unclear. The CDR3 has 13 amino acids. Trimming took 7 bases from V and 0 from J, leaving 6 bases between them. The V gene's germline CDR1 is MNHEY and CDR2 SVGAGI. The CDR3 bases are TGTGCCAGCATTGAACCGAACACCGGGGAGCTGTTTTTT. Protein sequence: CASIEPNTGELFF.

The chain carries TRBV19 and TRBJ1-2, with 7 bases lining up with TRBD1. Germline V CDR1 and CDR2: LNHDA, SQIVND (reference sequence). CDR3 size: 13 residues. Losses at the gene ends were 5 bases for V and 8 bases for J; bases not matched to a gene: 8. The CDR3 coding sequence is TGTGCCAGTAGTGGCTCGACAGGGACGGGCTACACCTTC. As protein: CASSGSTGTGYTF.

V usage is TRBV6-5 and J usage is TRBJ1-3, with D hard to call. Germline V gene sequence: CDR1 MNHEY, CDR2 SVGAGI. The CDR3 is made up of 15 amino acids. Trimming removed 3 bases from V and 0 bases from J, with 9 bases in between. CDR3 in amino acids: CASSYSGVSGNTIYF. In nucleotides, the CDR3 is TGTGCCAGCAGTTATTCGGGAGTCTCTGGAAACACCATATATTTT.

This sequence joins TRBV12-5 and TRBJ1-6; no clear D gene. V lost 6 bases, J lost 9 bases, and 24 bases lay in between. There are 17 residues in the CDR3. In germline, CDR1 is LGHNT, CDR2 FRNRAP. CDR3 loop: CASGSSRGVPGFSPLHF. DNA for the CDR3: TGTGCTAGTGGCAGCTCCCGCGGGGTGCCCGGCTTTTCACCCCTCCACTTT.

The chain employs TRBV2 and TRBJ2-5; D ambiguous. Trimming removed 6 bases at V and 3 bases at J, with 14 bases between. The CDR3 covers 14 residues. Germline V lookup: CDR1 SNHLY, CDR2 FYNNEI. As DNA, the CDR3 is TGTGCCAGCAGACCGGGCCCCCGGAAAGAGACCCAGTACTTC. Amino acid sequence: CASRPGPRKETQYF.

This chain uses TRBV6-1 with TRBJ2-7, with TRBD1 identical over 10 bases. Germline CDR1 and CDR2: MNHNS and SASEGT. The CDR3 runs to 14 residues. V gave up 6 bases and J gave up 3 bases; unmatched junction bases: 5. The CDR3 DNA reads as TGTGCCAGCAGCCCCGGGACAGGGGACTACGAGCAGTACTTC. It encodes CASSPGTGDYEQYF.

This clone was counted only a few times. The genes are TRBV7-2 and TRBJ1-2; D call uncertain. The CDR3 spans 13 residues. V dropped 5 bases and J dropped 5 bases, with 12 bases sitting between them. Germline V gene sequence: CDR1 SGHTA, CDR2 FQGNSA. CDR3 protein: CASSEQALYGYTF. In DNA, the CDR3 is TGTGCCAGCAGCGAGCAGGCCCTGTATGGCTACACCTTC.

V is TRBV7-3 and J is TRBJ2-1; 7 nucleotides align to TRBD1. The CDR3 length is 12 residues. Germline loops: CDR1 SGHTA, CDR2 FQGTGA. The J segment lost 12 bases and the V segment lost 5 bases, leaving 7 bases of the junction unmatched. The CDR3 bases are TGTGCCAGCAGCCGAACAGGGGAAGGGCAGTTCTTC. Translated, it gives CASSRTGEGQFF.

This rearrangement joins TRBV7-9 to TRBJ2-5, with D perhaps being TRBD1 or TRBD2 (5 bases each). Germline assignment: CDR1 SEHNR and CDR2 FQNEAQ (reference sequence). V was trimmed by 5 bases and J by 5 bases, leaving 21 bases between them. This CDR3 has 16 residues. The chain's CDR3 is CASSPPRQGVRETQYF. The DNA for the CDR3 is TGTGCCAGCAGCCCCCCCCGGCAGGGAGTGAGGGAGACCCAGTACTTC.